These 2 T cell receptor beta chains share one sample of origin, sequenced in a study of T cell responses to AZD1222 COVID-19 vaccine. Assay used: immunoSEQ multiplex PCR; TCRdb lists only in-frame clones, some missing. Of fewer than 120,000 clones detected, about 87% appear once; the ten largest clones hold over 1.5%. Sequenced material: peripheral blood, taken on day 0 of AZD1222 vaccination. These receptors came from an adult in good health.

The chain employs TRBV18 and TRBJ1-2, with D hard to call. Germline V gives CDR1 KGHSH, CDR2 LQKENI. V lost 3 bases to trimming and J lost 7 bases, with 15 bases between them. The CDR3 sequence is 14 residues long. The CDR3 loop is CASSPTGQLFGYTF. The CDR3 nucleotides read TGTGCCAGCTCACCGACGGGCCAACTATTTGGCTACACCTTC.

The DNA for the CDR3 is TGTGCCAGCAGCTTAATGGGGATCGGCGGGGAGCTGTTTTTT. Protein product: CASSLMGIGGELFF. V gene TRBV7-9 combines with J gene TRBJ2-2, with D unresolved. Germline CDR1 reads SEHNR; CDR2 reads FQNEAQ (reference sequence). The V end lost 2 bases, the J end lost 7 bases, and 11 bases lay between the germline ends. The CDR3 has 14 residues.